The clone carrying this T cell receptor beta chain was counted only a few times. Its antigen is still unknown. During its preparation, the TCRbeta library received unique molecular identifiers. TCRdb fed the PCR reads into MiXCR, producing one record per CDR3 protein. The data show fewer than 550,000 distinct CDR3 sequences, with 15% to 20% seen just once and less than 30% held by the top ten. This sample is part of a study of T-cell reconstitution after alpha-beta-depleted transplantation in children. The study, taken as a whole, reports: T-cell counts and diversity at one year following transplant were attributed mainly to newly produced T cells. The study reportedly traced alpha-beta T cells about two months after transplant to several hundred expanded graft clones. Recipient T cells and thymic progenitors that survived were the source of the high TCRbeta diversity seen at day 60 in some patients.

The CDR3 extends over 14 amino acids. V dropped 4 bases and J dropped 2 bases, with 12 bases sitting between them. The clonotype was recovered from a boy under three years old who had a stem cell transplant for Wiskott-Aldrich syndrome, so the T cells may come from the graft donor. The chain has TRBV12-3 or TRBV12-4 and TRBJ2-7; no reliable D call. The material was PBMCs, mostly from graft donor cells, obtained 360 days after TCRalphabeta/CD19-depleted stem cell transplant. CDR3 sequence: CASSYSGSPYEQYF. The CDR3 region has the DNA TGTGCCAGCAGTTATTCTGGGTCACCCTACGAGCAGTACTTC.